These 30 T cell receptor beta chains were all obtained from the same sample, sequenced in a study of blood T cells in healthy people across ages. A second PCR, run for roughly 7 to 12 cycles, used a sample-barcoded 5' primer plus a J-beta primer mix. TCRdb re-called the 5' RACE reads through MiXCR, storing one row per CDR3 protein. The data hold over a million distinct CDR3 sequences, with around 39% observed a single time. The source material was blood. The origin of the receptors is a woman aged 18-35 years in good health.

This clonotype has just a few counts. The CDR3 sequence is CASSPPGGGYTEAFF. The CDR3 region has the DNA TGTGCCAGCAGCCCCCCAGGAGGGGGCTACACTGAAGCTTTCTTT. The chain recombines TRBV7-2 with TRBJ1-1; 7 nucleotides agree with TRBD1. The CDR3 has 15 amino acids. The V segment lost 5 bases and the J segment 3 bases; nucleotides outside the gene matches: 9. Germline CDR1 reads SGHTA; CDR2 reads FQGNSA.

This clonotype was counted between two and nine times. The chain uses TRBV4-1 and TRBJ1-1, with D possibly being TRBD1 (6 bases). The CDR3 is 15 residues long. The V and J ends lost 0 bases and 1 base respectively, with 9 bases between them. Germline lookup yields CDR1 MGHRA and CDR2 YSYEKL. The CDR3 region has the DNA TGCGCCAGCAGCCAAGAGGGGGCGGGGAACACTGAAGCTTTCTTT. Amino acid sequence: CASSQEGAGNTEAFF.

This clonotype showed up just once. V is TRBV28 and J is TRBJ2-7, with D uncertain. The CDR3 has 11 amino acids. Germline loops: CDR1 MDHEN, CDR2 SYDVKM. Trimming took 7 bases from V and 1 from J, leaving 5 bases between them. In DNA form, the CDR3 reads TGTGCCAGCATTCAGTCCTACGAGCAGTACTTC. Its protein is CASIQSYEQYF. Full variable domain (remainder filled in from reference TRBV28 and TRBJ2-7): DVKVTQSSRYLVKRTGEKVFLECVQDMDHENMFWYRQDPGLGLRLIYFSYDVKMKEKGDIPEGYSVSREKKERFSLILESASTNQTSMYLCASIQSYEQYFGPGTRLTVT.

Remarks on this clonotype: Mismatch with germline at one junction end may stem from a read error. The CDR3 sequence: CANSERGRSSYEQYF. CDR3 DNA: TGTGCCAACAGTGAACGCGGGAGAAGCTCCTACGAGCAGTACTTC. This rearrangement joins TRBV6-1 to TRBJ2-7; 7 bases fit TRBD2. CDR1 MNHNS and CDR2 SASEGT come from the germline V gene. CDR3 length: 15 residues.

At least ten counts were recorded for this clonotype. Relative to the germline gene, one junction end is altered; a read error may explain this. The V gene is TRBV27, the J gene TRBJ1-3, with 7 bases identical to TRBD1. The germline V gene has CDR1 MNHEY and CDR2 SMNVEV (reference sequence). The CDR3 runs 14 residues. CDR3: CASSLGTAGNTIYF. The CDR3 DNA reads TGCGCCAGCAGCCTGGGGACAGCTGGAAACACCATATATTTT.

This clonotype was detected only a few times. The junction differs from germline at one of its ends, possibly a read error. V is TRBV20-1 and J is TRBJ2-4; D may be TRBD1 (5 bases). The end of the DNA fits TRBJ2-5 better, so the J call may be wrong. This CDR3 contains 13 residues. Looked up from germline, CDR1 is DFQATT and CDR2 is SNEGSKA (reference sequence). CDR3 protein: CSAVGQGQGTQYF. In nucleotides, the CDR3 is TGCAGTGCTGTAGGTCAGGGCCAAGGGACCCAGTACTTC.

About this clonotype: Its ends do not fully match the called genes, so a read error is possible. V and J are TRBV5-6 and TRBJ2-1; a weak D match, TRBD2 (6 bases). This CDR3 is 15 amino acids long. The germline gives CDR1 SGHDT, CDR2 YYEEEE. Here the CDR3 reads CTSSLEGPSYNEQFF. The CDR3, as DNA: TGTACCAGCAGCTTGGAGGGTCCCTCCTACAATGAGCAGTTCTTC.

The CDR3 region has the DNA TGTGCCAGCAGCCCATACGGAGGTCGAAATGAGCAGTTCTTC. Translated: CASSPYGGRNEQFF. V and J are TRBV7-9 and TRBJ2-1; D may be TRBD2 (5 bases). Trimming shortened V by 5 bases and J by 7 bases, and 15 bases separated the two germline ends. This CDR3 is built from 14 residues. The germline gives CDR1 SEHNR, CDR2 FQNEAQ (reference sequence).

This clonotype was picked up many times. This chain uses TRBV5-1 with TRBJ2-3; 8 nucleotides agree with TRBD2. V lost 4 bases and J lost 0; bases outside the gene matches: 7. This CDR3 contains 16 residues. Germline V gives CDR1 SGHRS, CDR2 YFSETQ. This CDR3 reads CASSPGLGPSTDTQYF. The CDR3, as DNA: TGCGCCAGCAGCCCGGGACTAGGGCCTAGCACAGATACGCAGTATTTT. The whole variable domain, filled in from reference TRBV5-1 and TRBJ2-3, reads KAGVTQTPRYLIKTRGQQVTLSCSPISGHRSVSWYQQTPGQGLQFLFEYFSETQRNKGNFPGRFSGRQFSNSRSEMNVSTLELGDSALYLCASSPGLGPSTDTQYFGPGTRLTVL.

CDR3 protein: CSAPLVASTDTQYF. The DNA of the CDR3 is TGCAGTGCCCCCCTGGTTGCATCCACAGATACGCAGTATTTT. The V call is TRBV20-1, the J call TRBJ2-3, with D unresolved. The length of the CDR3 is 14 residues. V gave up 6 bases and J gave up 2 bases, with 15 bases separating them. From germline, CDR1 is DFQATT and CDR2 SNEGSKA (reference sequence).

This clonotype was counted a few times. The chain carries TRBV6-5 and TRBJ1-2; no clear D gene. With 5 bases removed from V and 4 bases from J, the gap between germline ends came to 11 bases. CDR1 is MNHEY, CDR2 SVGAGI, per germline. There are 13 residues in the CDR3. The CDR3 region is CASSGGRVYGYTF. For the CDR3, the DNA is TGTGCCAGCAGTGGCGGGCGGGTCTATGGCTACACCTTC.

The gene calls are TRBV4-1 and TRBJ1-1, with D tentatively TRBD1 (6 bases). The CDR3 contains 16 residues. CDR1 is MGHRA and CDR2 is YSYEKL in the germline V gene. Trimming shortened V by 10 bases and J by 1 base, and 22 bases separated the two germline ends. CDR3 sequence: CAIKPTGEHWNTEAFF. In DNA, the CDR3 is TGCGCCATCAAGCCGACAGGTGAGCATTGGAACACTGAAGCTTTCTTT.

The chain uses TRBV2 and TRBJ2-5; a weak D match, TRBD1 (5 bases). This CDR3 region has 14 residues. Germline assignment: CDR1 SNHLY and CDR2 FYNNEI. Trimming removed 6 bases at V and 4 bases at J, with 15 bases between. CDR3 amino acids: CASRYRQWGETQYF. CDR3 DNA: TGTGCCAGCAGATATAGACAGTGGGGAGAGACCCAGTACTTC.

V is TRBV20-1 and J is TRBJ2-1, with 10 bases fitting TRBD2. V trimming: 3 bases; J trimming: 2 bases; junction bases outside the gene matches: 7. This CDR3 has 16 residues. The germline CDR1 and CDR2 sequences are DFQATT and SNEGSKA (reference sequence). The CDR3 region is CSARPRSGRAYNEQFF. CDR3 coding DNA: TGCAGTGCTAGGCCCCGAAGCGGGAGGGCCTACAATGAGCAGTTCTTC.

This sequence joins TRBV20-1 and TRBJ2-5; possibly TRBD1 or TRBD2 for D (6 bases each). Germline lookup yields CDR1 DFQATT and CDR2 SNEGSKA (reference sequence). The CDR3 consists of 12 residues. The CDR3 region has the DNA TGCATTGCGGACAGACTAGAGGAGGAGCAGTACTTC. Its protein is CIADRLEEEQYF.

The chain has TRBV27 and TRBJ2-1, with 7 nucleotides matching TRBD1. This CDR3 spans 15 amino acids. The junction had 14 bases not matched to a gene; V was cut back by 8 bases and J by 7 bases. The germline V gene has CDR1 MNHEY and CDR2 SMNVEV (reference sequence). The CDR3 nucleotides are TGTGCCAGCCTACCTTTCGACAGGGTGGGGAATGAGCAGTTCTTC. Encoded protein: CASLPFDRVGNEQFF.

Of note for this clonotype: At one end, the junction sequence differs from germline, possibly due to a read error. This chain connects TRBV5-1 to TRBJ1-2; D not certain. CDR3 length: 15 amino acids. The germline CDR1 and CDR2 sequences are SGHRS and YFSETQ. CDR3 in amino acids: CASSLGAGTNYGYTF. Here the CDR3 DNA reads TGTGCCAGCAGTTTGGGCGCGGGAACAAACTATGGCTACACCTTC.

This clonotype has a count of ten or more. The rearrangement uses TRBV20-1 and TRBJ2-4; 12 bases match TRBD2. The J call may be in error: the DNA end matches TRBJ2-7 better. The germline CDR1 and CDR2 sequences are DFQATT and SNEGSKA (reference sequence). This CDR3 spans 13 amino acids. The CDR3 coding sequence is TGCAGTGCTACTAGCGGGGGGGCCTACGAGCAGTACTTC. This codes for CSATSGGAYEQYF.

Only a few counts were recorded for this clonotype. The V and J genes are TRBV27 and TRBJ2-7; TRBD1 agrees at 7 bases. V lost 2 bases, J lost 8 bases, and 3 bases stayed unmatched. The CDR3 length is 12 residues. Germline V gene sequence: CDR1 MNHEY, CDR2 SMNVEV (reference sequence). The CDR3 protein is CASSLGGQKQYF. The CDR3 region has the DNA TGTGCCAGCAGTTTAGGGGGACAGAAGCAGTACTTC.

This clonotype was seen a single time. The genes are TRBV4-1 and TRBJ2-5, with 8 bases lining up with TRBD2. Germline V CDR1 and CDR2: MGHRA, YSYEKL. J was trimmed by 2 bases and V by 1 base; bases with no gene match: 3. This CDR3 region has 15 residues. CDR3 sequence: CASSQAGGWQETQYF. The CDR3 DNA reads as TGCGCCAGCAGCCAAGCGGGGGGGTGGCAAGAGACCCAGTACTTC.

This clonotype was seen a few times. The chain has TRBV20-1 and TRBJ2-5; 8 nucleotides agree with TRBD2. J gave up 4 bases and V 3 bases, and 7 bases lay outside the gene matches. Germline V gene data show CDR1 as DFQATT and CDR2 as SNEGSKA (reference sequence). This CDR3 has 14 residues. The CDR3 spells CSASTGGASETQYF. Here the CDR3 DNA reads TGCAGTGCTAGTACGGGGGGGGCCTCAGAGACCCAGTACTTC.

The rearrangement uses TRBV7-8 and TRBJ1-1, with 9 bases lining up with TRBD1. The CDR3 consists of 15 residues. V shed 4 bases and J 4 bases; nucleotides not matched to a gene: 7. Per germline, CDR1 SGHVS and CDR2 FQNEAQ. As DNA, the CDR3 is TGTGCCAGCAGCTCGCAACAGGGGGCTGCCACTGAAGCTTTCTTT. Amino acid sequence: CASSSQQGAATEAFF.

The V gene is TRBV2, the J gene TRBJ2-7; D unresolved. The V end was cut by 0 bases, the J end by 3 bases, with 6 bases between. The CDR3 sequence is 13 residues long. In germline, CDR1 is SNHLY, CDR2 FYNNEI. The CDR3 sequence is CASSEAGNYEQYF. The CDR3 bases are TGTGCCAGCAGTGAAGCTGGGAACTACGAGCAGTACTTC.

This clonotype was detected once. This rearrangement joins TRBV6-5 to TRBJ1-5, with a tentative D call TRBD1 (5 bases). The V end lost 5 bases, the J end lost 0 bases, and 23 bases lay between the germline ends. The CDR3 has 19 residues. Germline CDR1 reads MNHEY; CDR2 reads SVGAGI. This CDR3 is CASSTSRGRAGGSNQPQHF. The CDR3 nucleotides are TGTGCCAGCAGTACTTCTCGGGGAAGGGCGGGGGGTAGCAATCAGCCCCAGCATTTT.

On this clonotype: Its ends do not fully match the called genes, so a read error is possible. The CDR3, as DNA: TGTGCCAGCCTCGATGGGGAAGGCTATGGCCACACCTTC. It specifies CASLDGEGYGHTF. The chain is built from TRBV6-5 and TRBJ1-2; D uncertain. The CDR3 spans 13 residues. From germline, CDR1 is MNHEY and CDR2 SVGAGI.

The rearrangement links TRBV9 to TRBJ2-7; the D gene is possibly TRBD2 (6 bases). This CDR3 has 14 residues. V lost 6 bases, J lost 2 bases, and 15 bases lay in between. CDR1 is SGDLS, CDR2 YYNGEE, per germline. CDR3 in amino acids: CASNPTGTPYEQYF. The DNA of the CDR3 is TGTGCCAGCAACCCTACCGGGACTCCCTACGAGCAGTACTTC.

Notes on this clonotype: The junction shows a germline mismatch at one end, possibly a read error. The chain links TRBV4-2 to TRBJ2-5; 7 positions agree with TRBD2. The DNA end favors TRBJ2-4, so the J call may be wrong. The germline V gene has CDR1 LGHNA and CDR2 YNFKEQ. The CDR3 runs 15 residues. In nucleotides, the CDR3 is TGTGCCAGCAGCGAAGAGCGGGGAAACCTAAACATTCAGTACTTC. Protein sequence: CASSEERGNLNIQYF.

The chain couples TRBV12-3 or TRBV12-4 to TRBJ2-1; 11 bases are a match to TRBD2. Trimming removed 1 base from V and 7 bases from J; junction bases left unmatched: 6. The CDR3 has 16 residues. The CDR3, as DNA: TGTGCCAGCAGTTTAGGTAGCGGGGGGGCTTGGAATGAGCAGTTCTTC. Protein sequence: CASSLGSGGAWNEQFF.

The rearrangement links TRBV27 to TRBJ2-1, with D perhaps assigned TRBD1 or TRBD2 (5 bases each). Per germline, CDR1 MNHEY and CDR2 SMNVEV (reference sequence). Deletions cut 0 bases from V and 8 bases from J, with 17 bases between. The CDR3 runs to 16 residues. The CDR3 loop reads CASSLSFRARGDEQFF. The CDR3 region has the DNA TGTGCCAGCAGTTTATCTTTCCGGGCGAGGGGCGATGAGCAGTTCTTC.

This clonotype was seen more than once but under ten times. The genes are TRBV6-5 and TRBJ2-5, with TRBD1 matching 7 bases. The J call could be wrong; TRBJ2-7 is a better fit for the DNA end. This CDR3 contains 16 residues. In germline, CDR1 is MNHEY, CDR2 SVGAGI. The CDR3 reads CASSYSGTDDGYEQYF. The CDR3 DNA is TGTGCCAGCAGTTACTCGGGGACAGATGATGGCTACGAGCAGTACTTC.